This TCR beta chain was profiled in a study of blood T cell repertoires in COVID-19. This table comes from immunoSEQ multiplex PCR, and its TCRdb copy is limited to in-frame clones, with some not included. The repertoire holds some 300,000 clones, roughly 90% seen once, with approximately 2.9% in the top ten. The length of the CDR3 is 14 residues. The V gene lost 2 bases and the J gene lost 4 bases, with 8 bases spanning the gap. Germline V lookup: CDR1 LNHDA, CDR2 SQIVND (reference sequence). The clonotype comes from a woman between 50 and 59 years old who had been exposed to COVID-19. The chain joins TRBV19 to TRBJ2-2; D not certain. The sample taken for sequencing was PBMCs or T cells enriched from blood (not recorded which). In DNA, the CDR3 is TGTGCCAGTAGTATACTAGAGGCCACCGGGGAGCTGTTTTTT. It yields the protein CASSILEATGELFF.